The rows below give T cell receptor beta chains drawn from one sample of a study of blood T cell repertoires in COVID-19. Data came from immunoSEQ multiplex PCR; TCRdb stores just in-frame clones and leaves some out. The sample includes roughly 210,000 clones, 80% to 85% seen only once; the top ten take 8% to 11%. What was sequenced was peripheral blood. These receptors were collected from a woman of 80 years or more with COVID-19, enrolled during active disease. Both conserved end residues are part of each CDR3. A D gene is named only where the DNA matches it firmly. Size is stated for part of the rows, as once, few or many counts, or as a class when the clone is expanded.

CDR3 DNA: TGTGCCAGCAGCCAACCCCCAGCGGGGGGCGGAGAGACCCAGTACTTC
CDR3 protein: CASSQPPAGGGETQYF
J gene: TRBJ2-5
V gene: TRBV28
D gene: TRBD2
clone size: -

CDR3 DNA: TGTGCCAGCAACCTCCGACAGGGCAGCTCTGGGGCCAACGTCCTGACTTTC
CDR3 protein: CASNLRQGSSGANVLTF
J gene: TRBJ2-6
V gene: TRBV7-2
D gene: TRBD1
clone size: -

CDR3 DNA: TGTGCCAGCAGCCATGGCAGGCTCAATCAGCCCCAGCATTTT
CDR3 protein: CASSHGRLNQPQHF
J gene: TRBJ1-5
V gene: TRBV3-1/TRBV3-2
D gene: -
clone size: -

CDR3 DNA: TGTGCCAGCAGTGAGGCAGGAACTAATGAAAAACTGTTTTTT
CDR3 protein: CASSEAGTNEKLFF
J gene: TRBJ1-4
V gene: TRBV2
D gene: -
clone size: -

CDR3 DNA: TGCGCCAGCAGTGAGTCTAGAGGGGGCTCCTACAATGAGCAGTTCTTC
CDR3 protein: CASSESRGGSYNEQFF
J gene: TRBJ2-1
V gene: TRBV10-2
D gene: -
clone size: few

CDR3 DNA: TGTGCCAGCAGCTTCAAGTCGGGAAGTGCGAACACCGGGGAGCTGTTTTTT
CDR3 protein: CASSFKSGSANTGELFF
J gene: TRBJ2-2
V gene: TRBV7-9
D gene: -
clone size: -

CDR3 DNA: TGTGCCAGCAGCCGCGGACTAGCGGGTGAGACCCAGTACTTC
CDR3 protein: CASSRGLAGETQYF
J gene: TRBJ2-5
V gene: TRBV7-2
D gene: TRBD2
clone size: -

CDR3 DNA: TGTGCCACCAGTGATTTGGTAACAGGGAGAGGGGAGACCCAGTACTTC
CDR3 protein: CATSDLVTGRGETQYF
J gene: TRBJ2-5
V gene: TRBV24-1
D gene: -
clone size: few

CDR3 DNA: TGCGCCAGCAGCTACGGACAGGCTGGGGATGGCTACACCTTC
CDR3 protein: CASSYGQAGDGYTF
J gene: TRBJ1-2
V gene: TRBV5-1
D gene: TRBD1
clone size: -

CDR3 DNA: TGTGCCAGCAGTCCGACAGGAACCCAAGAGACCCAGTACTTC
CDR3 protein: CASSPTGTQETQYF
J gene: TRBJ2-5
V gene: TRBV6-5
D gene: -
clone size: -